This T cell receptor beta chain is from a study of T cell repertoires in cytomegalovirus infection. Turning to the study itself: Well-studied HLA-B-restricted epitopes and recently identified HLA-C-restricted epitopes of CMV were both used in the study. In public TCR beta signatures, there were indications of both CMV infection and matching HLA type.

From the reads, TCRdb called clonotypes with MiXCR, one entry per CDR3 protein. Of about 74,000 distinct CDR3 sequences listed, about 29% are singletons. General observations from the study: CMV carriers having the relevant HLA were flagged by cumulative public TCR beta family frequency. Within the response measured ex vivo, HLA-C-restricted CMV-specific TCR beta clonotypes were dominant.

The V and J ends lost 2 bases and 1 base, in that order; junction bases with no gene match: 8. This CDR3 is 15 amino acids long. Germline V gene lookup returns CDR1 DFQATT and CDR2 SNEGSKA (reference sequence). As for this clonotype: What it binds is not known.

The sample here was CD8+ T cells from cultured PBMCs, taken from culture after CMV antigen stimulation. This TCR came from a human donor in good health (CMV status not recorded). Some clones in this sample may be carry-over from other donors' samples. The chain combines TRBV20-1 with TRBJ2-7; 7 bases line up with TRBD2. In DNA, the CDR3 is TGCAGTGCTAGATCCGGGGAGGGAGAGTCCTACGAGCAGTACTTC. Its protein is CSARSGEGESYEQYF.